This TCR beta chain was documented in a study of response to subunit inactivated influenza vaccine. Per germline, CDR1 SGHRS and CDR2 YFSETQ. This CDR3 spans 15 amino acids. The V end lost 4 bases, the J end lost 4 bases, and 16 bases lay between the germline ends. This clonotype came up a few times. TCRdb redid the calling of the RT-PCR reads with MiXCR, one entry per CDR3 protein. The data show around 190,000 distinct CDR3 sequences, with around 9% seen just once and approximately 10% held by the top ten. The sequenced sample was non-naive T cells sorted from PBMCs, obtained on the day of vaccination. The chain combines TRBV5-1 with TRBJ2-3; D might be TRBD1 or TRBD2, each matching 5 bases. The clonotype was recovered from a man aged 45-65 years who received an inactivated influenza vaccine. The DNA for the CDR3 is TGCGCCAGCAGCCTGGGGACGGCTAAGGCAGATACGCAGTATTTT. Its translation is CASSLGTAKADTQYF.